This T cell receptor (beta chain) originates from a study of blood T cell repertoires in COVID-19. On the study more broadly: Italy, Spain and the United States were the sources of the convalescent and acute COVID-19 samples.

CDR1 is LGHDT, CDR2 YNNKEL, per germline (reference sequence). With 6 bases clipped from V and 5 bases from J, the junction kept 4 bases outside the gene matches. This CDR3 has 13 residues. The data were produced by immunoSEQ multiplex PCR, yet TCRdb's version contains in-frame clones alone and is incomplete. The sample has around 170,000 clones, about 80% seen once. The sequence came from a man aged 60 to 69 who had been exposed to COVID-19. The sequencing input was PBMCs or T cells enriched from blood (not recorded which). The rearrangement links TRBV3-1 (or the pseudogene TRBV3-2) to TRBJ1-1; 9 positions match TRBD1. CDR3 in DNA: TGTGCCAGCAGAGGGACAGGGCTGACTGAAGCTTTCTTT. Residues: CASRGTGLTEAFF.